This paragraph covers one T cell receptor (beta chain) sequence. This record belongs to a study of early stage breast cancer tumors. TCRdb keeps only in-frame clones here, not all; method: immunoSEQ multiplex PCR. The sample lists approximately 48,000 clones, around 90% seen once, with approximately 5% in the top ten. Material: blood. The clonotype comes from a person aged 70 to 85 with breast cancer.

CDR3 amino acids: CASSLGLRIYEQYF. The CDR3 nucleotides are TGTGCCAGCAGCTTAGGCTTGAGGATCTACGAGCAGTACTTC. The rearrangement joins TRBV11-2 to TRBJ2-7; D gene unclear. CDR3 length: 14 amino acids. With 1 base removed from V and 3 bases from J, the gap between germline ends came to 10 bases. Per the germline V gene, CDR1 is SGHAT and CDR2 is FQNNGV.